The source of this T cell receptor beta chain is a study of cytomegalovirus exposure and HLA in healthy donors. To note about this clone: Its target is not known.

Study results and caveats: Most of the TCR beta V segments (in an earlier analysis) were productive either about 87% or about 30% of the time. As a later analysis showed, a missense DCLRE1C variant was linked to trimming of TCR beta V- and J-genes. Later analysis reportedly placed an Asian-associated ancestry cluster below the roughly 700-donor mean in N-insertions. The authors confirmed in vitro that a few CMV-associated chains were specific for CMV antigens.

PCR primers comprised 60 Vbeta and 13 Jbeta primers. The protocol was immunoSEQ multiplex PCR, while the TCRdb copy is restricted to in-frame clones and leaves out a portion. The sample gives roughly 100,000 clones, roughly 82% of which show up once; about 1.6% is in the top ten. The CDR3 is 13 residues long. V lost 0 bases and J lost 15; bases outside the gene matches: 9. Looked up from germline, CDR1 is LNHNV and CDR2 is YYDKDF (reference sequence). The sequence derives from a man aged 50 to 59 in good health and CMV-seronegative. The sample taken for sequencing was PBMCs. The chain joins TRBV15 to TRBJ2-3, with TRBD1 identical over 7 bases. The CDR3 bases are TGTGCCACCAGCAGAGATCGGGGCAGGGGGAAATATTTT. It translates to CATSRDRGRGKYF.